The rows below give T cell receptor beta chains drawn from one sample of a study of T cell repertoires in aging, cancer and after chemotherapy. TCRdb reanalysed the multiplex PCR reads using MiXCR and keeps one entry per CDR3 protein. The table has some 11,000 distinct CDR3 sequences, approximately 30% seen once; the top ten hold about 18%. Sequenced material: blood. Receptors were obtained from a human donor in good health. The donor label of this sample is uncertain. CDR3s include the opening cysteine and the closing phenylalanine or tryptophan. The order of the fields is CDR3 protein, J gene, V gene, clone size. Size is omitted from some rows. Given values are once, few, many or a class for expanded clones.

CDR3 protein: CASSSVQRGHNNEQFF
J gene: TRBJ2-1
V gene: TRBV12-3/TRBV12-4
clone size: -

CDR3 protein: CASSYHGGGSREQYF
J gene: TRBJ2-7
V gene: TRBV6-5
clone size: -

CDR3 protein: CASSIYLRGETQYF
J gene: TRBJ2-5
V gene: TRBV19
clone size: -

CDR3 protein: CASRDPDRGEQYF
J gene: TRBJ2-7
V gene: TRBV6-6
clone size: medium-sized

CDR3 protein: CSASGAGASNYGYTF
J gene: TRBJ1-2
V gene: TRBV20-1
clone size: -

CDR3 protein: CASRGTGEQDTQYF
J gene: TRBJ2-3
V gene: TRBV7-6
clone size: medium-sized

CDR3 protein: CASSGLAGGQETQYF
J gene: TRBJ2-5
V gene: TRBV6-1
clone size: medium-sized

CDR3 protein: CASRETGTGEGYTF
J gene: TRBJ1-2
V gene: TRBV6-5
clone size: -

CDR3 protein: CASSVGEGAYEQYF
J gene: TRBJ2-7
V gene: TRBV18
clone size: few

CDR3 protein: CARSLSRGSSPLHF
J gene: TRBJ1-6
V gene: TRBV5-3
clone size: -

CDR3 protein: CASTRTGGSNQPQHF
J gene: TRBJ1-5
V gene: TRBV6-4
clone size: -

CDR3 protein: CASSERATNYGYTF
J gene: TRBJ1-2
V gene: TRBV6-1
clone size: -

CDR3 protein: CSAKEGPEGTEAFF
J gene: TRBJ1-1
V gene: TRBV29-1
clone size: -

CDR3 protein: CASSQAGSEQPQHF
J gene: TRBJ1-5
V gene: TRBV19
clone size: once

CDR3 protein: CASSRLAGGNNEQFF
J gene: TRBJ2-1
V gene: TRBV6-2/TRBV6-3
clone size: -

CDR3 protein: CASSPRTGLRQETQYF
J gene: TRBJ2-5
V gene: TRBV7-2
clone size: -

CDR3 protein: CASRLDRQETKYF
J gene: TRBJ2-5
V gene: TRBV19
clone size: -

CDR3 protein: CASILRLAGGELFF
J gene: TRBJ2-2
V gene: TRBV12-3/TRBV12-4
clone size: -

CDR3 protein: CSAPATSGRSDEQFF
J gene: TRBJ2-1
V gene: TRBV20-1
clone size: -

CDR3 protein: CASSYTSGFGQPQHF
J gene: TRBJ1-5
V gene: TRBV6-2/TRBV6-3
clone size: few

CDR3 protein: CASSLVGLETGAFF
J gene: TRBJ1-1
V gene: TRBV5-6
clone size: medium-sized

CDR3 protein: CASRGELAGYTF
J gene: TRBJ1-2
V gene: TRBV6-2/TRBV6-3
clone size: -

CDR3 protein: CASSLPPYNQPQHF
J gene: TRBJ1-5
V gene: TRBV6-4
clone size: few

CDR3 protein: CASSSIGQGTLEQYF
J gene: TRBJ2-7
V gene: TRBV19
clone size: -

CDR3 protein: CASSTSGGATDTQYF
J gene: TRBJ2-3
V gene: TRBV6-4
clone size: -

CDR3 protein: CATTRDRYEQYF
J gene: TRBJ2-7
V gene: TRBV6-1
clone size: -

CDR3 protein: CASSLLKSGPARSAYNSPLHF
J gene: TRBJ1-6
V gene: TRBV6-5
clone size: -

CDR3 protein: CATSRGGTNLAKNIQYF
J gene: TRBJ2-4
V gene: TRBV15
clone size: -

CDR3 protein: CASSGSHRGRAENSPLHF
J gene: TRBJ1-6
V gene: TRBV6-1
clone size: -

CDR3 protein: CASSIPGGVEQYF
J gene: TRBJ2-7
V gene: TRBV19
clone size: -

CDR3 protein: CASSLMGDRDGNQPQHF
J gene: TRBJ1-5
V gene: TRBV7-9
clone size: -

CDR3 protein: CTSSSQEGTSSSADTQYF
J gene: TRBJ2-3
V gene: TRBV5-3
clone size: -

CDR3 protein: CASSSGHWDNEKLFF
J gene: TRBJ1-4
V gene: TRBV5-6
clone size: -

CDR3 protein: CASSTATGETQYF
J gene: TRBJ2-5
V gene: TRBV5-6
clone size: few

CDR3 protein: CASGQLGQETQYF
J gene: TRBJ2-5
V gene: TRBV6-2/TRBV6-3
clone size: -

CDR3 protein: CAIQREGDGELFF
J gene: TRBJ2-2
V gene: TRBV19
clone size: medium-sized

CDR3 protein: CASSFGLRTEEYF
J gene: TRBJ2-7
V gene: TRBV27
clone size: -

CDR3 protein: CASSPPGSSYEQYF
J gene: TRBJ2-7
V gene: TRBV7-9
clone size: -

CDR3 protein: CASNLGFSYNEQFF
J gene: TRBJ2-1
V gene: TRBV12-3/TRBV12-4
clone size: -

CDR3 protein: CASGTGTTEAFF
J gene: TRBJ1-1
V gene: TRBV5-1
clone size: -

CDR3 protein: CASSRDPSGNTIYF
J gene: TRBJ1-3
V gene: TRBV18
clone size: few